This T cell receptor beta chain appears in the sequencing data of a study of spatial heterogeneity in lung cancer. TCRdb reprocessed the 5' RACE reads via MiXCR and lists one record per CDR3 protein. The table lists 110,000 or so distinct CDR3 sequences, roughly a tenth of them singletons. Time point given: blood at routine non-recurrence follow-up after resection. The CDR3 contains 15 residues. Looked up from germline, CDR1 is SGHTA and CDR2 is FQGNSA. Germline trimming cut 0 bases from V and 7 bases from J; bases unmatched to any gene: 6. This receptor was identified in a female donor with early-stage non-small cell lung cancer. The material was PBMCs, obtained at follow-up. This chain joins TRBV7-2 and TRBJ1-5, with 7 bases identical to TRBD1. The CDR3 DNA follows: TGTGCCAGCAGCTTAGCGATAGGGGGCCGGCAGCCCCAGCATTTT. Translation: CASSLAIGGRQPQHF.